What follows is one TCR beta chain and its context. What antigen it recognizes has not been identified. No base-level quality is on record; no much larger clone is a single base apart. To sequence the TCRbeta CDR3 region, genomic DNA was isolated from the sorted cells. The immunoSEQ Assay was used to sequence the TCRbeta CDR3 regions. TCRdb took this table from immuneACCESS and kept in-frame rearrangements with V and J called. Such tables lack part of the clones; where checked against another copy, unresolved V genes explain under half of the gap, and the rest is unexplained. The sample table lists about 55,000 clones, approximately 81% of them with a count of one. The top ten clonotypes cover around 4.3% of the sample. Patients with a history of autoimmune disease or receiving systemic immunosuppression were excluded from the trial. In every dose cohort, peripheral blood was drawn for TCR sequencing at baseline, cycle 4 day 1, and cycle 7 day 1. Samples were obtained from an open-label, multicenter, first-in-human phase I dose-escalation trial of ivuxolimab. Adults with locally advanced or metastatic melanoma, renal cell, hepatocellular, or head and neck squamous cell carcinoma were enrolled in the trial. Before TCR sequencing, CD4+ and CD8+ T cells were separately sorted from peripheral blood.

The source of the sample is a study of OX40 agonist ivuxolimab in advanced cancers. Background on the whole study: The costimulatory receptor OX40 (CD134) was targeted by ivuxolimab, a fully human IgG2 agonistic monoclonal antibody. Of the approximately 54 dose-escalation patients, hepatocellular carcinoma was present in approximately 20, melanoma in approximately 15, renal cell carcinoma in 9 and head and neck cancer in 9. Intravenous ivuxolimab was administered to patients every 2 weeks at six dose levels: 0.01, 0.1, 0.3, 1.5, 3 and 10 mg/kg. The dose-escalation cohort was about 83% male with a mean age of about 54 years, ranging from roughly 20 to 80. Peripheral TCRbeta sequencing was intended to test whether TCR sequence diversity was altered and clonal T-cell expansion was caused by ivuxolimab. Three dose-escalation patients achieved partial responses, one with hepatocellular carcinoma and two with cutaneous melanoma. The paper reports the monotherapy dose-escalation portion (N = 52 patients) of the phase I ivuxolimab trial. Prior anti-PD-1, anti-PD-L1 or anti-CTLA-4 therapy was permitted, and roughly two fifths of dose-escalation patients had received checkpoint inhibitors. What the authors observed across the whole study: On average, CD8+ T cells showed more expanded clones than CD4+ T cells after ivuxolimab. Low levels of normalized T-cell clonal expansion were also seen in some nonresponding patients. Which antigens the clonally expanded peripheral T cells were specific for was not determined. At doses of 0.1 to 3.0 mg/kg, clonal expansion of both CD4+ and CD8+ blood T cells was observed from baseline to week 6. Partial responders in the 0.1-3.0 mg/kg groups had among the lowest normalized peripheral clonal expansion, especially among CD8+ T cells.

The sequence came from an adult with an advanced solid tumor such as melanoma, head and neck, liver or kidney cancer. The specimen was CD4+ or CD8+ T cells sorted from blood, collected in a trial of the OX40 agonist ivuxolimab.

The DNA sequence follows: TGTGCCAGCAGTATAGCGGGGATCTACAATGAGCAGTTCTTC. Its translation is CASSIAGIYNEQFF. The rearrangement combines TRBV11-2 with TRBJ2-1; 8 bases in between match TRBD2. The CDR3, cysteine through phenylalanine, is 14 amino acids long. The kept DNA is CDR3 alone, 42 bases in frame from the first base. V has 6 bases trimmed and J has 3 bases trimmed; junction bases matching no gene number 4. Via the germline V gene, CDR1 is SGHAT and CDR2 FQNNGV.